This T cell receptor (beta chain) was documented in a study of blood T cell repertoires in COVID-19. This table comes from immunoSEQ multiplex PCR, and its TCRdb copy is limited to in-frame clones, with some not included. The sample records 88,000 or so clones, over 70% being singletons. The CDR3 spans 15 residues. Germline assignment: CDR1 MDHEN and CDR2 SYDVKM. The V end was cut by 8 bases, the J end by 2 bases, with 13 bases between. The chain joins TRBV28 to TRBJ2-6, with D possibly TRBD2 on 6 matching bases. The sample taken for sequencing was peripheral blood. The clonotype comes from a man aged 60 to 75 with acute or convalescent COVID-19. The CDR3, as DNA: TGTGCCAGCGGCAATTCGGGGGCTGGGGCCAACGTCCTGACTTTC. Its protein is CASGNSGAGANVLTF.